The clone carrying this T cell receptor (beta chain) occurred many times. The data stem from a study of blood T cells in healthy people across ages. Per sample, extraction of total RNA gave at least 5 micrograms in every case. Sample-barcoded 5' priming and a J-beta primer mix drove a second PCR of roughly 6 to 12 cycles. TCRdb analysed the 5' RACE reads with MiXCR anew, one entry per CDR3 protein. The data show about 570,000 distinct CDR3 sequences, with 27% seen just once and 18% held by the top ten. Germline values: CDR1 SGHTA, CDR2 FQGNSA. The length of the CDR3 is 12 residues. Trimming removed 6 bases from V and 4 bases from J; junction bases left unmatched: 2.

The TCR was taken from a woman between 65 and 79 years old in good health. The chain links TRBV7-2 to TRBJ1-2; TRBD1 matches at 7 bases. Sequenced material: blood. Here the CDR3 DNA reads TGTGCCAGCAGTCGGGACAGCTATGGCTACACCTTC. Amino acid sequence: CASSRDSYGYTF.